Following are 22 T cell receptor beta chains from one sample sequenced in a study of glioma-infiltrating T cells. The iRepertoire nested amplicon-rescue multiplex PCR amplified TCR alpha and beta CDR3s from RNA. TCRdb reprocessed the multiplex PCR reads via MiXCR and lists one record per CDR3 protein. The sample has more than 20,000 distinct CDR3 sequences; around 24% are singletons. Sequencing was performed on glioma tissue, nonneoplastic brain tissue, or PBMCs (not recorded which). The receptors come from a human donor with low-grade glioma or glioblastoma, undergoing nonglioma brain surgery, or in good health (not recorded which).

This clonotype is large by share. The rearrangement joins TRBV28 to TRBJ2-3; D is ambiguous. Germline-derived CDR1 and CDR2 are MDHEN and SYDVKM. The CDR3 has 15 residues. V shed 2 bases and J shed 3 bases, with 12 bases lying between them. Written as DNA, the CDR3 is TGTGCCAGCAGTTTACCGACCCAGTTAACAGATACGCAGTATTTT. The encoded protein is CASSLPTQLTDTQYF.

Points on this clonotype: A read error may explain this, as a much larger clone is one base away. The rearrangement uses TRBV28 and TRBJ2-5, with D tentatively TRBD1 or TRBD2 (6 bases each). This CDR3 comprises 16 residues. Germline CDR1 MDHEN, CDR2 SYDVKM. DNA for the CDR3: TGTGTCAGCAGCTACAGGGCTAGCGATCGGTCCCGGGCCCAGTACTTC. Translation: CVSSYRASDRSRAQYF.

This clonotype was picked up many times. The chain recombines TRBV28 with TRBJ1-5; 9 nucleotides align to TRBD1. Trimming took 5 bases from V and 6 from J; bases not matched to a gene: 11. The CDR3 totals 16 residues. Germline V CDR1 and CDR2: MDHEN, SYDVKM. CDR3 sequence (DNA): TGTGCCAGCAGTCTGCTCTCCGGGACAGGGTTTCAGCCCCAGCATTTT. Translated: CASSLLSGTGFQPQHF.

In the case of this clonotype: This may arise from a read error, as a much more abundant clone is one base away. J is TRBJ1-2 and V is TRBV7-2; TRBD1 might be the D (6 bases). Trimming took off 6 bases at V and 2 bases at J, with 10 bases between the two ends. The CDR3 is 13 residues long. Germline values: CDR1 SGHTA, CDR2 FQGNSA. The CDR3 bases are TGTGCCAGCAGGGGGGCGGACAACTATGGCTACACCTTC. Encoded protein: CASRGADNYGYTF.

The chain joins TRBV20-1 to TRBJ1-1, with D tentatively TRBD1 (6 bases). Germline V gene lookup returns CDR1 DFQATT and CDR2 SNEGSKA (reference sequence). V lost 0 bases, J lost 3 bases, and 11 bases lay in between. The CDR3 extends over 14 amino acids. The CDR3 sequence is CSARDGGADTEAFF. The CDR3 DNA is TGCAGTGCTAGAGATGGGGGGGCGGACACTGAAGCTTTCTTT.

On this clonotype itself: The conserved phenylalanine or tryptophan normally closing the CDR3 is absent here, so this likely arose from a read error. The chain carries TRBV7-2 and TRBJ1-1; TRBD1 matches 7 bases. J was trimmed by 2 bases and V by 11 bases; bases with no gene match: 8. The CDR3 length is 13 residues. Germline CDR1 reads SGHTA; CDR2 reads FQGNSA. The CDR3 bases are TGTGCCCGCGGTCGACAGGGAAACACTGAAGCTTTCCTT. Translated: CARGRQGNTEAFL.

Worth noting for this clonotype: This could be a read error, since a much larger clone is one nucleotide away. V usage is TRBV6-7 and J usage is TRBJ2-1; no clear D. TRBV6-7 has ORF status, its function being uncertain. This CDR3 has 14 residues. Here the CDR3 DNA reads TGTGACCGTGCGAAGCGACGATCCTACAATGAGCAGTTCTTC. Translation gives CDRAKRRSYNEQFF.

The rearrangement uses TRBV7-2 and TRBJ1-1, with 7 bases identical to TRBD1. Germline CDR1 and CDR2: SGHTA and FQGNSA. Trimming removed 6 bases from V and 6 bases from J; junction bases left unmatched: 7. This CDR3 spans 13 amino acids. DNA of the CDR3: TGTGCCAGCAGATCAGGACAGGAACCTGAAGCTTTCTTT. Translating it yields CASRSGQEPEAFF. The whole variable domain, remainder taken from reference TRBV7-2 and TRBJ1-1, is GAGVSQSPSNKVTEKGKDVELRCDPISGHTALYWYRQSLGQGLEFLIYFQGNSAPDKSGLPSDRFSAERTGGSVSTLTIQRTQQEDSAVYLCASRSGQEPEAFFGQGTRLTVV.

This clonotype was found many times. This chain joins TRBV20-1 and TRBJ1-3; D is unresolved. The germline gives CDR1 DFQATT, CDR2 SNEGSKA (reference sequence). V dropped 6 bases and J dropped 3 bases, with 15 bases sitting between them. This CDR3 has 14 amino acids. Written as DNA, the CDR3 is TGCAGTGCATCTAAAGACACCTATGGAAACACCATATATTTT. It codes for CSASKDTYGNTIYF.

Sample share makes this clonotype medium-sized. The chain joins TRBV28 to TRBJ1-2, with D unclear. The ends were cut back, 7 bases at V and 4 bases at J, with 7 bases in the middle. Germline V gene data show CDR1 as MDHEN and CDR2 as SYDVKM. There are 11 residues in the CDR3. The CDR3 loop reads CASTTSYGYTF. In DNA, the CDR3 is TGTGCCAGCACCACATCCTATGGCTACACCTTC.

At least ten counts were recorded for this clonotype. The rearrangement links TRBV3-1 to TRBJ1-2; D remains ambiguous. The CDR3 loop spans 14 amino acids. Looked up from germline, CDR1 is LGHDT and CDR2 is YNNKEL (reference sequence). V was pared by 0 bases and J by 3 bases, with 8 bases between. CDR3 in DNA: TGTGCCAGCAGCCAAGAGTATCGCGACTATGGCTACACCTTC. Protein: CASSQEYRDYGYTF.

This clonotype was observed many times. The chain recombines TRBV6-2 or TRBV6-3 with TRBJ1-2; unclear D gene. The length of the CDR3 is 14 residues. Trimming took off 2 bases at V and 6 bases at J, with 13 bases between the two ends. Germline V lookup: CDR1 MNHEY, CDR2 SVGEGT. CDR3 bases: TGTGCCAGCAGTTACGAAAAATGGGCAGATGGCTACACCTTC. It translates to CASSYEKWADGYTF.

Points on this clonotype: A much larger clone lies one base from this, so it may be a read error. Without the conserved terminal phenylalanine or tryptophan, this CDR3 likely stems from a read error. The gene calls are TRBV4-1 and TRBJ2-1; D perhaps matches TRBD2 (6 bases). The ends were cut back, 4 bases at V and 9 bases at J, with 16 bases in the middle. Germline CDR1 is MGHRA and CDR2 is YSYEKL. This CDR3 contains 14 residues. CDR3 sequence (DNA): TGCGCCAGCAGCCCCCTGGAAGCGGAGGGTGAGCAGTTCCTC. Its protein product is CASSPLEAEGEQFL.

Judged by abundance, this clonotype is medium-sized. The chain combines TRBV20-1 with TRBJ1-5, with 7 nucleotides matching TRBD1. V lost 8 bases to trimming and J lost 1 base; unmatched junction nucleotides: 2. This CDR3 spans 12 amino acids. Looked up from germline, CDR1 is DFQATT and CDR2 is SNEGSKA (reference sequence). In DNA form, the CDR3 reads TGCAGTCCGGGACAGAGCAATCAGCCCCAGCATTTT. Its translation: CSPGQSNQPQHF.

Only a few counts were recorded for this clonotype. This chain uses TRBV20-1 with TRBJ2-5, with 10 bases fitting TRBD2. There are 15 residues in the CDR3. Germline CDR1 is DFQATT and CDR2 is SNEGSKA (reference sequence). The ends lost 5 bases at V and 0 bases at J; junction bases unmatched: 6. The CDR3 region is CSALASGGYQETQYF. The CDR3 nucleotides read TGCAGTGCTCTGGCTAGCGGGGGATACCAAGAGACCCAGTACTTC.

This clonotype was detected a few times. The chain has TRBV11-2 and TRBJ2-1; the D is unclear. This CDR3 region has 13 residues. Germline V lookup: CDR1 SGHAT, CDR2 FQNNGV. Trimming took 1 base from V and 9 from J, leaving 10 bases between them. The CDR3 is CASSLGPGGEQFF. The CDR3 DNA reads TGTGCCAGCAGCTTAGGGCCGGGCGGTGAGCAGTTCTTC.

The chain carries TRBV25-1 and TRBJ1-6; D gene ambiguous. Germline loops: CDR1 MGHDK, CDR2 SYGVNS. V lost 11 bases and J lost 8, with 10 bases in between. The CDR3 is 11 residues long. This CDR3 is CASYGDSPLHF. CDR3 nucleotide sequence: TGTGCCTCCTACGGGGATTCACCCCTCCACTTT.

This clonotype was found many times. The chain recombines TRBV7-9 with TRBJ2-7; TRBD1 agrees at 8 bases. V shed 1 base, J shed 1 base, and the junction held 0 bases outside the gene matches. CDR3 length: 14 amino acids. Germline CDR1 is SEHNR and CDR2 is FQNEAQ (reference sequence). CDR3 in amino acids: CASSLGTGSYEQYF. The CDR3 DNA sequence: TGTGCCAGCAGCTTAGGGACAGGGTCCTACGAGCAGTACTTC.

The sample holds many counts of this clonotype. V is TRBV6-6 and J is TRBJ1-6; D unclear. CDR3 length: 15 residues. V was trimmed by 2 bases and J by 0 bases, leaving 5 bases between them. The germline V gene has CDR1 MNHNY and CDR2 SVGAGI (reference sequence). CDR3 residues: CASSYEGSYNSPLHF. Here the CDR3 DNA reads TGTGCCAGCAGTTACGAGGGCTCCTATAATTCACCCCTCCACTTT.

This clonotype was counted many times. This chain uses TRBV6-1 with TRBJ2-2; possible D gene TRBD1, 7 bases. CDR3 length: 16 residues. The germline gives CDR1 MNHNS, CDR2 SASEGT. V lost 5 bases to trimming and J lost 2 bases, with 15 bases between them. The CDR3 spells CASSKTQGTNTGELFF. The CDR3, as DNA: TGTGCCAGCAGTAAGACACAGGGGACTAACACCGGGGAGCTGTTTTTT.

Ten or more counts support this clonotype. The rearrangement links TRBV6-1 to TRBJ1-1; D not resolved. Germline-derived CDR1 and CDR2 are MNHNS and SASEGT. Trimming took off 6 bases at V and 5 bases at J, with 13 bases between the two ends. The CDR3 spans 13 residues. CDR3 region: CASSLLRETEAFF. In DNA, the CDR3 is TGTGCCAGCAGCCTTCTAAGGGAGACTGAAGCTTTCTTT.

This clonotype has a count of ten or more. This chain links TRBV3-1 with TRBJ2-7; weak D call: TRBD2 (5 bases). CDR1 is LGHDT, CDR2 YNNKEL, per germline (reference sequence). V was shortened by 4 bases and J by 8 bases, with 15 bases between the two germline ends. The CDR3 is 13 residues long. The CDR3 coding sequence is TGTGCCAGCAGCCCCCGGACTGATAGTCAGCAGTACTTC. Translation gives CASSPRTDSQQYF.